A single sample is the source of the 5 T cell receptor beta chains below, sequenced in a study of cytomegalovirus exposure and HLA in healthy donors. 60 Vbeta and 13 Jbeta primers were used in PCR. The assay was immunoSEQ multiplex PCR, and TCRdb's table has in-frame clones only and misses some. The table lists more than 80,000 clones, 65% to 90% of them singletons. The sample consisted of PBMCs. The receptors come from a man aged 50 to 60 in good health and CMV-seronegative.

The chain joins TRBV19 to TRBJ1-5; tentative D call: TRBD1 (6 bases). Trimming left V 5 bases short and J 4 bases short, with 9 bases between. CDR1 LNHDA and CDR2 SQIVND come from the germline V gene (reference sequence). The CDR3 has 13 amino acids. The CDR3 DNA follows: TGTGCCAGTAGTCGAGACAGGAATCAGCCCCAGCATTTT. It is translated as CASSRDRNQPQHF.

The J gene is TRBJ1-1, the V gene TRBV5-1; the D is unclear. The CDR3 consists of 14 residues. Germline-derived CDR1 and CDR2 are SGHRS and YFSETQ. Trimming shortened V by 2 bases and J by 1 base, and 9 bases separated the two germline ends. The CDR3 DNA sequence: TGCGCCAGCAGCTTAAGAGCTCGGAACACTGAAGCTTTCTTT. Amino acid sequence: CASSLRARNTEAFF. The entire variable domain, with the rest obtained from reference TRBV5-1 and TRBJ1-1, is as follows: KAGVTQTPRYLIKTRGQQVTLSCSPISGHRSVSWYQQTPGQGLQFLFEYFSETQRNKGNFPGRFSGRQFSNSRSEMNVSTLELGDSALYLCASSLRARNTEAFFGQGTRLTVV.

The rearrangement links TRBV4-1 to TRBJ1-4, with a tentative D call TRBD1 (5 bases). The length of the CDR3 is 16 residues. The germline V gene has CDR1 MGHRA and CDR2 YSYEKL. V dropped 3 bases and J dropped 7 bases, with 18 bases sitting between them. The chain's CDR3 is CASSHAGRDLREKLFF. The CDR3 region has the DNA TGCGCCAGCAGCCACGCCGGGAGGGACTTACGTGAAAAACTGTTTTTT.

Notes on this clone: Other DNA sequences from this sample encode an identical CDR3 as well. V gene TRBV5-1 combines with J gene TRBJ1-1; 8 nucleotides align to TRBD1. The J segment lost 0 bases and the V segment lost 0 bases, leaving 1 base of the junction unmatched. The CDR3 sequence is 15 residues long. CDR1 is SGHRS and CDR2 is YFSETQ in the germline V gene. The CDR3 nucleotides read TGCGCCAGCAGCTTGGCGGGACAGGTGAACACTGAAGCTTTCTTT. Encoded protein: CASSLAGQVNTEAFF.

CDR3 protein: CASSDSSGRRSGANVLTF. The CDR3 nucleotides read TGTGCCAGCAGTGACTCGAGCGGCCGGCGGTCTGGGGCCAACGTCCTGACTTTC. The chain recombines TRBV6-4 with TRBJ2-6; tentatively, D is TRBD2 (5 bases). The CDR3 extends over 18 amino acids. Germline V CDR1 and CDR2: MRHNA, SNTAGT. V was trimmed by 0 bases and J by 1 base, leaving 13 bases between them.